The 8 T cell receptor beta chains in this list originate from one sample, sequenced in a study of T cell responses to AZD1222 COVID-19 vaccine. The table came from immunoSEQ multiplex PCR; TCRdb's copy has only in-frame clones and leaves some out. The data hold roughly 160,000 clones, with approximately 90% observed a single time. Material: peripheral blood, obtained on day 0 of AZD1222 vaccination. The receptor source for this set is an adult in good health.

This clone was picked up one time. The V and J genes are TRBV7-7 and TRBJ2-5, with D uncertain. This CDR3 spans 14 amino acids. The V gene lost 0 bases and the J gene lost 5 bases, with 10 bases spanning the gap. Per the germline V gene, CDR1 is SSHAT and CDR2 is FNYEAQ (reference sequence). CDR3 amino acids: CASSLAPGSETQYF. The CDR3 nucleotides read TGTGCCAGCAGCTTAGCCCCCGGCAGTGAGACCCAGTACTTC.

The chain recombines TRBV6-5 with TRBJ1-2; 7 nucleotides line up with TRBD1. Trimming at V came to 7 bases and at J to 0 bases, leaving 5 bases not matched to a gene. CDR3 size: 14 residues. Germline-derived CDR1 and CDR2 are MNHEY and SVGAGI. This chain's CDR3 is CASMGTVANYGYTF. The DNA of the CDR3 is TGTGCCAGCATGGGGACAGTCGCTAACTATGGCTACACCTTC.

The chain couples TRBV21-1 to TRBJ1-1; TRBD1 is the table's D call, not checked against the DNA. TRBV21-1 is noted as a pseudogene. This CDR3 is 17 amino acids long. For the CDR3, the DNA is TGTGCCAGCAGCAAAGTGGGCCCCACAGTAATGAACACTGAAGCTTTCTTT. Translating it yields CASSKVGPTVMNTEAFF.

The chain joins TRBV2 to TRBJ2-7, with TRBD1 matching 7 bases. The V and J ends lost 7 bases and 1 base, in that order; junction bases with no gene match: 7. CDR3 length: 14 residues. The germline V gene encodes CDR1 SNHLY and CDR2 FYNNEI. The CDR3 sequence: CASKEQGPSYEQYF. The DNA of the CDR3 is TGTGCCAGCAAGGAACAGGGGCCATCCTACGAGCAGTACTTC.

This rearrangement joins TRBV19 to TRBJ2-1; 7 bases agree with TRBD2. Germline CDR1 LNHDA, CDR2 SQIVND (reference sequence). CDR3 size: 14 residues. The V and J ends lost 5 bases and 7 bases, in that order; junction bases with no gene match: 8. The CDR3 DNA reads as TGTGCCAGTAGTGACGGGACTAAGAGTAATGAGCAGTTCTTC. It encodes CASSDGTKSNEQFF.

The V call is TRBV6-2 or TRBV6-3, the J call TRBJ1-3; D not certain. V lost 0 bases and J 0 bases, leaving 9 bases between the germline ends. The CDR3 has 16 amino acids. The germline CDR1 and CDR2 sequences are MNHEY and SVGEGT. In DNA, the CDR3 is TGTGCCAGCAGTTACTCGAGTACATCCTCTGGAAACACCATATATTTT. Encoded protein: CASSYSSTSSGNTIYF.

This sequence joins TRBV27 and TRBJ1-2, with 9 bases aligning to TRBD1. This CDR3 has 16 amino acids. Germline CDR1 MNHEY, CDR2 SMNVEV (reference sequence). V shed 7 bases and J 13 bases; nucleotides not matched to a gene: 22. CDR3 loop: CASTPWGGTGLFDFTF. As DNA, the CDR3 is TGTGCCAGCACCCCTTGGGGCGGGACAGGGTTATTTGACTTCACCTTC.

The CDR3 nucleotides are TGTGCCAGCAGCCCCCGGGGGGGGGCGGGCTATGGCTACACCTTC. Translating it yields CASSPRGGAGYGYTF. J is TRBJ1-2 and V is TRBV7-2, with D maybe TRBD1 (6 bases). The CDR3 spans 15 residues. Trimming pared 5 bases from V and 4 bases from J, leaving 17 bases between. Looked up from germline, CDR1 is SGHTA and CDR2 is FQGNSA.